A single sample is the source of the 29 T cell receptor beta chains below, sequenced in a study of T cell responses to AZD1222 COVID-19 vaccine. Assay: immunoSEQ multiplex PCR; the TCRdb copy retains only in-frame clones and omits some. The sample carries tens of thousands of clones, 85% to 95% recorded once. The specimen comprised peripheral blood, sampled 28 days after the second AZD1222 dose. These receptor sequences come from an adult who received the AZD1222 COVID-19 vaccine.

V usage is TRBV28 and J usage is TRBJ1-4, with a possible D match to TRBD1 (5 bases). Germline lookup yields CDR1 MDHEN and CDR2 SYDVKM. This CDR3 contains 15 residues. The V end was cut by 3 bases, the J end by 7 bases, with 15 bases between. The CDR3 is CASSLWGSSSEKLFF. DNA of the CDR3: TGTGCCAGCAGTTTGTGGGGCAGCTCTTCTGAAAAACTGTTTTTT.

This chain joins TRBV28 and TRBJ2-1, with 9 bases fitting TRBD1. The CDR3 consists of 13 residues. The germline CDR1 and CDR2 sequences are MDHEN and SYDVKM. V trimming: 4 bases; J trimming: 5 bases; junction bases outside the gene matches: 0. CDR3 residues: CASSWTGDNEQFF. The DNA for the CDR3 is TGTGCCAGCAGTTGGACAGGGGACAATGAGCAGTTCTTC.

The rearrangement uses TRBV11-2 and TRBJ1-1; perhaps TRBD1 as D (5 bases). Between the trimmed V and J ends, which lost 1 base and 9 bases, there was a span of 12 bases. The germline gives CDR1 SGHAT, CDR2 FQNNGV. There are 13 residues in the CDR3. The CDR3 coding sequence is TGTGCCAGCAGCTTAGCCCCCAGGGTGAAAGCTTTCTTT. It is translated as CASSLAPRVKAFF.

This clone came up a few times. This may be a read error, as it is one base from a much larger clone. V and J are TRBV6-1 and TRBJ2-2; D unclear. Trimming cost V 3 bases and J 2 bases, with 4 bases left between them. Germline values: CDR1 MNHNS, CDR2 SASEGT. There are 13 residues in the CDR3. In DNA form, the CDR3 reads TGTGCCAGCAGTGACACAAACACCGGGGAGCTGTTTTTT. This gives the protein CASSDTNTGELFF.

The rearrangement uses TRBV24-1 and TRBJ2-3; D gene ambiguous. The V gene's germline CDR1 is KGHDR and CDR2 SFDVKD. Trimming left V 0 bases short and J 6 bases short, with 6 bases between. The CDR3 runs to 13 residues. As DNA, the CDR3 is TGTGCCACCAGTGATTTGTCCCCGGATACGCAGTATTTT. This sequence encodes CATSDLSPDTQYF.

The chain is built from TRBV7-9 and TRBJ2-1; 11 positions match TRBD2. Germline CDR1 reads SEHNR; CDR2 reads FQNEAQ (reference sequence). The J segment lost 4 bases and the V segment lost 0 bases, leaving 2 bases of the junction unmatched. The CDR3 extends over 16 amino acids. DNA for the CDR3: TGTGCCAGCAGCTTAGCGGGACTAGCGGTATACAATGAGCAGTTCTTC. Translated, it gives CASSLAGLAVYNEQFF.

The chain has TRBV15 and TRBJ1-6, with TRBD1 matching 10 bases. The germline V gene encodes CDR1 LNHNV and CDR2 YYDKDF (reference sequence). CDR3 size: 16 residues. The V gene end was trimmed by 8 bases and the J gene end by 8 bases; junction bases not matched to a gene: 12. CDR3 in DNA: TGTGCCACCCTCCCGGGACAGGGGCTTCCCCATTCACCCCTCCACTTT. Translated: CATLPGQGLPHSPLHF.

The chain uses TRBV9 and TRBJ2-3; D may correspond to TRBD1 or TRBD2 (6 bases each). The CDR3 is made up of 14 amino acids. V shed 4 bases and J shed 2 bases, with 11 bases lying between them. Germline V gene lookup returns CDR1 SGDLS and CDR2 YYNGEE. CDR3 amino acids: CASSLGGSTDTQYF. The CDR3 bases are TGTGCCAGCAGCTTAGGGGGGTCCACAGATACGCAGTATTTT.

The chain employs TRBV5-1 and TRBJ2-3; maybe TRBD2 (6 bases). Germline CDR1 reads SGHRS; CDR2 reads YFSETQ. The CDR3 covers 17 residues. Deletions cut 0 bases from V and 2 bases from J, with 16 bases between. CDR3 coding DNA: TGCGCCAGCAGCTTGGGCCCCGGGGTAGCGGACACAGATACGCAGTATTTT. This codes for CASSLGPGVADTDTQYF. The full variable domain, its missing parts supplied by reference TRBV5-1 and TRBJ2-3, is KAGVTQTPRYLIKTRGQQVTLSCSPISGHRSVSWYQQTPGQGLQFLFEYFSETQRNKGNFPGRFSGRQFSNSRSEMNVSTLELGDSALYLCASSLGPGVADTDTQYFGPGTRLTVL.

The V call is TRBV2, the J call TRBJ2-7; 9 bases are shared with TRBD1. With V trimmed by 8 bases and J by 11 bases, 13 bases remained unmatched. CDR1 and CDR2 (germline): SNHLY, FYNNEI. The CDR3 consists of 13 residues. The CDR3 region is CASEPGQGSRKYF. CDR3 coding DNA: TGTGCCAGCGAGCCGGGACAGGGAAGTAGAAAGTACTTC.

The chain has TRBV5-1 and TRBJ2-5; D uncertain. The V gene's germline CDR1 is SGHRS and CDR2 YFSETQ. V was clipped by 0 bases and J by 4 bases, with 7 bases between them. This CDR3 comprises 13 residues. The CDR3 loop reads CASSLEFAETQYF. The DNA of the CDR3 is TGCGCCAGCAGCTTGGAATTTGCAGAGACCCAGTACTTC. Full variable domain (missing parts from reference TRBV5-1 and TRBJ2-5): KAGVTQTPRYLIKTRGQQVTLSCSPISGHRSVSWYQQTPGQGLQFLFEYFSETQRNKGNFPGRFSGRQFSNSRSEMNVSTLELGDSALYLCASSLEFAETQYFGPGTRLLVL.

This clone came up once. The gene calls are TRBV4-1 and TRBJ2-5; 9 bases align to TRBD1. The CDR3 sequence is 15 residues long. Germline-derived CDR1 and CDR2 are MGHRA and YSYEKL. V shed 5 bases, J shed 2 bases, and the junction held 6 bases outside the gene matches. CDR3 in amino acids: CASSGGQGPQETQYF. The CDR3 nucleotides are TGCGCCAGCAGCGGAGGACAGGGGCCGCAAGAGACCCAGTACTTC.

The sample holds one count of this clone. The chain recombines TRBV9 with TRBJ2-3; 14 positions match TRBD2. Unmatched junction bases numbered 14, after V lost 4 bases and J lost 4 bases. Germline CDR1 is SGDLS and CDR2 is YYNGEE. This CDR3 is built from 19 residues. CDR3 nucleotides: TGTGCCAGCAGCTCGACGGGACTAGCGGGGGCCCTATACGCAGATACGCAGTATTTT. This gives the protein CASSSTGLAGALYADTQYF.

This chain joins TRBV5-4 and TRBJ1-2; D gene unclear. The CDR3 extends over 13 amino acids. Between the trimmed V and J ends, which lost 0 bases and 2 bases, there was a span of 5 bases. Germline lookup yields CDR1 SGHNT and CDR2 YYREEE (reference sequence). DNA for the CDR3: TGTGCCAGCAGCTTGGAACCAAACTATGGCTACACCTTC. It yields the protein CASSLEPNYGYTF.

V gene TRBV18 combines with J gene TRBJ1-5; D call uncertain. In germline, CDR1 is KGHSH, CDR2 LQKENI. The CDR3 totals 16 residues. V lost 3 bases and J lost 0, with 12 bases in between. The CDR3 nucleotides are TGTGCCAGCTCACCGATACCGAACAATAGCAATCAGCCCCAGCATTTT. As protein: CASSPIPNNSNQPQHF.

This rearrangement joins TRBV7-6 to TRBJ2-7; D is tentatively TRBD1 or TRBD2 (6 bases each). This CDR3 is 14 amino acids long. V shed 5 bases and J shed 6 bases, with 17 bases lying between them. Looked up from germline, CDR1 is SGHVS and CDR2 is FNYEAQ. The CDR3 nucleotides read TGTGCCAGCAGCCCAGGTTGGGGGGCCAGCGAGCAGTACTTC. Residues: CASSPGWGASEQYF.

This rearrangement joins TRBV6-6 to TRBJ1-2; 11 bases agree with TRBD1. The CDR3 has 14 amino acids. Germline CDR1 reads MNHNY; CDR2 reads SVGAGI (reference sequence). The V segment lost 6 bases and the J segment 6 bases; nucleotides outside the gene matches: 6. The CDR3 spells CASRRGQGEHGYTF. As DNA, the CDR3 is TGTGCCAGCAGAAGGGGACAGGGGGAGCATGGCTACACCTTC.

This sequence joins TRBV30 and TRBJ1-2; D is unclear. Germline lookup yields CDR1 GTSNPN and CDR2 SVGIG (reference sequence). Trimming took off 8 bases at V and 1 base at J, with 17 bases between the two ends. The CDR3 covers 14 residues. The CDR3, as DNA: TGTGCCAGATCCACGACACGCGTTAACTATGGCTACACCTTC. It translates to CARSTTRVNYGYTF.

The chain couples TRBV10-3 to TRBJ1-4; perhaps TRBD1 as D (5 bases). This CDR3 is built from 16 residues. V lost 2 bases, J lost 4 bases, and 14 bases lay in between. The germline V gene encodes CDR1 ENHRY and CDR2 SYGVKD. The CDR3 DNA sequence: TGTGCCATCAGTGAGCCGGCAGGGCGGAATAATGAAAAACTGTTTTTT. Protein: CAISEPAGRNNEKLFF.

The chain couples TRBV14 to TRBJ2-7, with 8 bases identical to TRBD1. The germline CDR1 and CDR2 sequences are SGHDN and FVKESK. The V segment lost 4 bases and the J segment 4 bases; nucleotides outside the gene matches: 12. The CDR3 runs 16 residues. CDR3 DNA sequence: TGTGCCAGCAGCCCCCGGACAGGGTGGGTTGGTTACGAGCAGTACTTC. Its protein is CASSPRTGWVGYEQYF.

V and J are TRBV6-6 and TRBJ2-1; tentatively, D is TRBD2 (5 bases). The CDR3 covers 12 residues. From germline, CDR1 is MNHNY and CDR2 SVGAGI (reference sequence). The germline V and J ends were trimmed by 6 bases and 8 bases, with 11 bases remaining between them. In DNA form, the CDR3 reads TGTGCCAGCAGCAGACTATCTTATGAGCAGTTCTTC. Translated, it gives CASSRLSYEQFF.

The chain links TRBV30 to TRBJ1-2, with D possibly TRBD1 on 6 matching bases. V was cut by 2 bases and J by 2 bases, with 15 bases left in between. Germline CDR1 is GTSNPN and CDR2 is SVGIG (reference sequence). This CDR3 contains 15 residues. The DNA for the CDR3 is TGTGCCTGGAGTAGGCGGAACAGGGCGAACTATGGCTACACCTTC. Translated: CAWSRRNRANYGYTF. Using reference TRBV30 and TRBJ1-2 for the parts outside the CDR3, the full variable domain is SQTIHQWPATLVQPVGSPLSLECTVEGTSNPNLYWYRQAAGRGLQLLFYSVGIGQISSEVPQNLSASRPQDRQFILSSKKLLLSDSGFYLCAWSRRNRANYGYTFGSGTRLTVV.

This rearrangement joins TRBV5-4 to TRBJ2-1, with 10 bases fitting TRBD2. This CDR3 is 14 amino acids long. The J segment lost 7 bases and the V segment lost 2 bases, leaving 3 bases of the junction unmatched. CDR1 and CDR2 from the germline V gene are SGHNT and YYREEE (reference sequence). As DNA, the CDR3 is TGTGCCAGCAGCTTCGCTAGCGGGAGAAATGAGCAGTTCTTC. Amino acid sequence: CASSFASGRNEQFF.

The V and J genes are TRBV2 and TRBJ1-2, with 8 bases that match TRBD1. The germline CDR1 and CDR2 sequences are SNHLY and FYNNEI. The trim removed 4 bases at V and 3 bases at J, leaving 7 bases unmatched. The CDR3 length is 15 residues. DNA for the CDR3: TGTGCCAGCAGTGTATTGGGACAGGAAGACTATGGCTACACCTTC. Encoded protein: CASSVLGQEDYGYTF. The entire variable domain, with the rest obtained from reference TRBV2 and TRBJ1-2, is as follows: EPEVTQTPSHQVTQMGQEVILRCVPISNHLYFYWYRQILGQKVEFLVSFYNNEISEKSEIFDDQFSVERPDGSNFTLKIRSTKLEDSAMYFCASSVLGQEDYGYTFGSGTRLTVV.

The CDR3 loop is CSVRQGLGAFF. CDR3 nucleotides: TGCAGCGTACGACAGGGGTTGGGAGCTTTCTTT. This chain uses TRBV29-1 with TRBJ1-1, with TRBD1 matching 8 bases. This CDR3 comprises 11 residues. V shed 6 bases, J shed 10 bases, and the junction held 7 bases outside the gene matches. Germline CDR1 and CDR2: SQVTM and ANQGSEA.

The gene calls are TRBV27 and TRBJ2-1; D gene unclear. The CDR3 spans 12 residues. Deletions cut 0 bases from V and 8 bases from J, with 5 bases between. Germline V CDR1 and CDR2: MNHEY, SMNVEV (reference sequence). CDR3 in DNA: TGTGCCAGCAGTTTATCGGGCGATGAGCAGTTCTTC. The encoded protein is CASSLSGDEQFF.

J is TRBJ1-6 and V is TRBV7-3, with D perhaps matching TRBD1 (5 bases). This CDR3 comprises 16 residues. The germline gives CDR1 SGHTA, CDR2 FQGTGA. V lost 1 base, J lost 0 bases, and 7 bases lay in between. CDR3 DNA sequence: TGTGCCAGCAGCTTAAGACAGAGCTCCTATAATTCACCCCTCCACTTT. This sequence encodes CASSLRQSSYNSPLHF.

V gene TRBV19 combines with J gene TRBJ2-5; a possible D gene is TRBD2 (5 bases). The V and J ends lost 7 bases and 5 bases respectively, with 14 bases between them. In germline, CDR1 is LNHDA, CDR2 SQIVND (reference sequence). This CDR3 comprises 13 residues. For the CDR3, the DNA is TGTGCCAGTACCGCTCTAGCCGGGGAGACCCAGTACTTC. Translating gives CASTALAGETQYF.

This rearrangement joins TRBV2 to TRBJ2-3; D may match TRBD1 or TRBD2 (5 bases each). V dropped 8 bases and J dropped 0 bases, with 9 bases sitting between them. The CDR3 runs 13 residues. Per germline, CDR1 SNHLY and CDR2 FYNNEI. The CDR3 is CASSGTSTDTQYF. In DNA, the CDR3 is TGTGCCAGCTCAGGGACCAGCACAGATACGCAGTATTTT.